The present TCR beta chain was sequenced within a study of T cells in Graves' hyperthyroidism and ophthalmopathy. The CDR3 runs to 14 residues. CDR1 SGDLS and CDR2 YYNGEE come from the germline V gene. The trim removed 3 bases at V and 9 bases at J, leaving 8 bases unmatched. Diagnoses rested on clinical symptoms, serum thyroxine and TRAb, thyroid ultrasound and orbital computed tomography. This clonotype was picked up many times. Its antigen is unknown. General observations from the study: Blood held most thyroid clonotypes expanded above 0.001 frequency.

RNA transcripts yielded amplified TCR beta CDR3 regions. HTBI primers were the set used in a first-round RT-PCR of the TCR CDR3. TCRdb reanalysed the multiplex PCR reads using MiXCR and keeps one entry per CDR3 protein. The table includes more than 450,000 distinct CDR3 sequences, 14% detected once. The source is a middle-aged woman with Graves' hyperthyroidism. Sequenced: blood. The chain has TRBV9 and TRBJ2-1; 8 positions match TRBD1. CDR3 in amino acids: CASSAIMGTGEQFF. In DNA, the CDR3 is TGTGCCAGCAGCGCAATTATGGGGACAGGTGAGCAGTTCTTC.